This TCR beta chain was sequenced in a study of cytomegalovirus exposure and HLA in healthy donors. Study in general: Later analysis reported that the approximately 130 validation repertoires shared the platform of the 650 to 700 first-cohort repertoires.

Germline values: CDR1 SNHLY, CDR2 FYNNEI. The CDR3 extends over 13 amino acids. V was cut by 9 bases and J by 3 bases, with 14 bases left in between. Repertoires were generated with immunoSEQ multiplex PCR, while TCRdb's copy carries only in-frame clones and drops some. Found here are about 64,000 clones, approximately 90% of them singletons; the top ten hold roughly 1.8%. Findings and limits, study-wide: Researchers counted 150 to 200 TCR beta chains as cytomegalovirus-associated. The classifier was said to identify cytomegalovirus status with high specificity and sensitivity.

As regards this clone: Its antigen is still unknown.

The chain uses TRBV2 and TRBJ2-5; D is perhaps TRBD2 (6 bases). This sequence originates from a woman aged 18-29 years in good health and CMV-seronegative. Sequenced: PBMCs. CDR3 protein: CARAGTFEETQYF. The CDR3 DNA is TGTGCCAGGGCCGGGACTTTCGAAGAGACCCAGTACTTC.